The 6 T cell receptor beta chains below all came from one sample that was sequenced in a study. Treg sorting used a CD4+CD25+CD127-/low gate. TCRdb reanalysed the 5' RACE reads using MiXCR and keeps one entry per CDR3 protein. The sample has about 43,000 distinct CDR3 sequences; roughly 22% are singletons. Sequences were obtained from Tregs sorted from a lymph node. The receptors shown here come from a female donor with breast cancer.

Concerning this clonotype itself: This may come from a read error, since a much larger clone is one base off. V usage is TRBV15 and J usage is TRBJ1-1; possibly TRBD1 for D (5 bases). The CDR3 covers 16 residues. Germline V gives CDR1 LNHNV, CDR2 YYDKDF (reference sequence). The DNA for the CDR3 is TGTACCACCAGCAGGGAACCGGGGCCGGGAGACACTGAAGCTTTCTTT. This codes for CTTSREPGPGDTEAFF. Looking up the rest from reference TRBV15 and TRBJ1-1 gives the full variable domain: DAMVIQNPRYQVTQFGKPVTLSCSQTLNHNVMYWYQQKSSQAPKLLFHYYDKDFNNEADTPDNFQSRRPNTSFCFLDIRSPGLGDTAMYLCTTSREPGPGDTEAFFGQGTRLTVV.

This clonotype was seen ten or more times. This chain uses TRBV3-1 with TRBJ2-1; TRBD2 agrees at 10 bases. V lost 3 bases, J lost 7 bases, and 3 bases stayed unmatched. The CDR3 length is 14 residues. Per the germline V gene, CDR1 is LGHDT and CDR2 is YNNKEL (reference sequence). The CDR3 loop is CASSQGLAINEQFF. The CDR3 DNA follows: TGTGCCAGCAGCCAGGGACTAGCGATTAATGAGCAGTTCTTC.

This clonotype was counted ten times or more. The rearrangement joins TRBV6-5 to TRBJ2-7, with 9 bases that match TRBD1. The V segment lost 0 bases and the J segment 0 bases; nucleotides outside the gene matches: 0. CDR3 length: 15 amino acids. Looked up from germline, CDR1 is MNHEY and CDR2 is SVGAGI. The CDR3 nucleotides read TGTGCCAGCAGTTACTCGACAGGGGGCTCCTACGAGCAGTACTTC. It translates to CASSYSTGGSYEQYF.

In its sample, this clonotype is medium-sized. The gene calls are TRBV29-1 and TRBJ1-2; unclear D gene. V gave up 6 bases and J gave up 8 bases, with 10 bases separating them. Germline V gene lookup returns CDR1 SQVTM and CDR2 ANQGSEA. This CDR3 has 10 amino acids. The CDR3 reads CSVETGGYTF. The CDR3 coding sequence is TGCAGCGTCGAGACGGGCGGCTACACCTTC.

This clonotype was seen at least ten times. The V gene is TRBV4-1, the J gene TRBJ1-1; 8 bases agree with TRBD1. The CDR3 consists of 15 residues. Germline CDR1 and CDR2: MGHRA and YSYEKL. Unmatched junction bases numbered 8, after V lost 1 base and J lost 7 bases. Written as DNA, the CDR3 is TGCGCCAGCAGCCAAGGACCGACAGGGGTGAGTGAAGCTTTCTTT. Protein sequence: CASSQGPTGVSEAFF.

In this sample, this clonotype turned up many times. V usage is TRBV10-3 and J usage is TRBJ1-2, with a weak D call TRBD1 (6 bases). CDR1 and CDR2 (germline): ENHRY, SYGVKD. The germline V and J ends were trimmed by 2 bases and 4 bases, with 14 bases remaining between them. CDR3 length equals 15 residues. The CDR3 loop reads CAISEEGSGVYGYTF. CDR3 coding DNA: TGTGCCATCAGTGAGGAGGGTTCAGGGGTCTATGGCTACACCTTC.